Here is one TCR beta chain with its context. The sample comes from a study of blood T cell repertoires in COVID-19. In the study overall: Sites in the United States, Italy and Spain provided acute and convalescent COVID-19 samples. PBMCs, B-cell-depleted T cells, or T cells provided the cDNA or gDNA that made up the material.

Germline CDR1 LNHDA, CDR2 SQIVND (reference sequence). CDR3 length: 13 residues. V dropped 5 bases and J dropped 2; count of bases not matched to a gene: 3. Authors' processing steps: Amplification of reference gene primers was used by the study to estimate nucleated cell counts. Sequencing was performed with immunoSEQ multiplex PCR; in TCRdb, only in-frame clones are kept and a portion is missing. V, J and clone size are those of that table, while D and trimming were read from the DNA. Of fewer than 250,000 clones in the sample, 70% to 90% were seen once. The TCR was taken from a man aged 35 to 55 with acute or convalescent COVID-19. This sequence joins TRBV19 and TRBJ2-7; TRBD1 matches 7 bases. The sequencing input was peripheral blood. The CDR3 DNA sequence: TGTGCCAGTAGTGACAGGGACGCCTACGAGCAGTACTTC. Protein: CASSDRDAYEQYF. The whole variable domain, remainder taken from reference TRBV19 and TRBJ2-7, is DGGITQSPKYLFRKEGQNVTLSCEQNLNHDAMYWYRQDPGQGLRLIYYSQIVNDFQKGDIAEGYSVSREKKESFPLTVTSAQKNPTAFYLCASSDRDAYEQYFGPGTRLTVT.